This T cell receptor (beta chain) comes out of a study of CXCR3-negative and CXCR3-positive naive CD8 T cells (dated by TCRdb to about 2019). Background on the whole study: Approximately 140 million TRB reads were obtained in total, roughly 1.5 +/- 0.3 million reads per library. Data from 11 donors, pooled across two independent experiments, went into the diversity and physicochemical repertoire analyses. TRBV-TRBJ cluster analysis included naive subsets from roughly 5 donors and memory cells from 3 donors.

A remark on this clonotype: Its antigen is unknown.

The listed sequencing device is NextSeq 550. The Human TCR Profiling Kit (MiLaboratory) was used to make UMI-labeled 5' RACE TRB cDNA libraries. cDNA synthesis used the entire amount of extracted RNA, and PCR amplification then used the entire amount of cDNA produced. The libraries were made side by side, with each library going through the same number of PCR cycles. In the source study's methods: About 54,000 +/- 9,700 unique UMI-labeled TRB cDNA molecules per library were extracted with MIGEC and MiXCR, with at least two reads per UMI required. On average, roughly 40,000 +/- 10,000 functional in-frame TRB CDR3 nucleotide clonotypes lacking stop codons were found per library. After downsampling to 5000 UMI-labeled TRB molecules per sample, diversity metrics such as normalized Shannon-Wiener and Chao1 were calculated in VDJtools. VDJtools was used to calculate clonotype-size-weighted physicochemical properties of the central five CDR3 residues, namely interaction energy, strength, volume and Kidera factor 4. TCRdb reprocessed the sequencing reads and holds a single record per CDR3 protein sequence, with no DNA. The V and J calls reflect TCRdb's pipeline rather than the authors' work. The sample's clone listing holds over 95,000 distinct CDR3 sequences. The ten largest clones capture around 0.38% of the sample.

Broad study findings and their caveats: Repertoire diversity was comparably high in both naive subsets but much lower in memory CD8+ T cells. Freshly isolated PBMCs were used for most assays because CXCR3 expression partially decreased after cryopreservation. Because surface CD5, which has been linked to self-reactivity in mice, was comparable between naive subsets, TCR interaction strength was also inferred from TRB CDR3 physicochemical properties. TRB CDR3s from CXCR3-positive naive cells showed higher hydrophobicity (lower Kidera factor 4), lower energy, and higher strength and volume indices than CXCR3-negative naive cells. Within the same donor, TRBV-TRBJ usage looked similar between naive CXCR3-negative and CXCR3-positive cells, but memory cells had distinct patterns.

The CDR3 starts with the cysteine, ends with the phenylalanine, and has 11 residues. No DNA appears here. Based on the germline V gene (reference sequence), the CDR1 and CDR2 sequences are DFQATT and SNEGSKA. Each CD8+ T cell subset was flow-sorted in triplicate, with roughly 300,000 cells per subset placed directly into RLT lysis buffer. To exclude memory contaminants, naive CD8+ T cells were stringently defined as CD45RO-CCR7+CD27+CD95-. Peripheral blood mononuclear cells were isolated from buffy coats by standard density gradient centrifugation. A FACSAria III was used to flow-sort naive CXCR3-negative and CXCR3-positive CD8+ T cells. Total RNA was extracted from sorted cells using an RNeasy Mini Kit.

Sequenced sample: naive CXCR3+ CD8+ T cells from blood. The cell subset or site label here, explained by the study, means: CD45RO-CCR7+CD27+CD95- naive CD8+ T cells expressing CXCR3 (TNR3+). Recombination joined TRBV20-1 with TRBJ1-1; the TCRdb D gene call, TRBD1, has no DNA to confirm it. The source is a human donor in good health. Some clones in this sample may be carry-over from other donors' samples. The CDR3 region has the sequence CSARRDGEAFF.